This passage covers 2 T cell receptor beta chains from one sample sequenced in a study of shared T cell receptors in the human thymus. The data were produced by immunoSEQ multiplex PCR, yet TCRdb's version contains in-frame clones alone and is incomplete. The profile shows about 380,000 clones, over 90% of them singletons. Sequenced material: thymocytes. The receptors derive from a human donor.

The genes are TRBV5-4 and TRBJ1-2; D is uncertain. Germline V gives CDR1 SGHNT, CDR2 YYREEE (reference sequence). Trimming cost V 0 bases and J 1 base, with 13 bases left between them. The CDR3 loop spans 16 amino acids. The CDR3 here is CASSLVGLGYNYGYTF. The CDR3 DNA sequence: TGTGCCAGCAGCTTGGTGGGTTTAGGGTATAACTATGGCTACACCTTC.

This clone was seen a handful of times. The rearrangement links TRBV4-3 to TRBJ2-4; D not resolved. Trimming took 0 bases from V and 0 from J, leaving 6 bases between them. From germline, CDR1 is LGHNA and CDR2 YSLEER. This CDR3 comprises 15 residues. CDR3 DNA: TGCGCCAGCAGCCAAGATTGGGAAGCCAAAAACATTCAGTACTTC. This sequence encodes CASSQDWEAKNIQYF.